These 4 T cell receptor beta chains came from one sample sequenced in a study of CD8+ T cells in alopecia areata. The treatment is: oral pan-JAK inhibitor, 5-10 mg twice daily. Sequencing used cDNA as its template, made by extracting RNA and reverse transcribing it. Sequencing used immunoSEQ multiplex PCR; TCRdb keeps in-frame clones, though not all of them. Of about 76,000 clones listed, 60% to 70% are singletons. The source material was CD8+ T cells sorted from blood, sampled at week 24, from a patient treated with tofacitinib. The receptors originated from a human donor with alopecia areata.

This CDR3 is CASSRHRDRTNTEAFF. The CDR3 DNA reads as TGTGCCAGCAGCCGCCATCGGGACAGAACGAACACTGAAGCTTTCTTT. V gene TRBV27 combines with J gene TRBJ1-1; 7 positions agree with TRBD1. V shed 6 bases and J 1 base; nucleotides not matched to a gene: 11. This CDR3 is built from 16 residues. CDR1 and CDR2 (germline): MNHEY, SMNVEV (reference sequence).

V usage is TRBV7-6 and J usage is TRBJ2-7; 8 positions match TRBD2. The V segment lost 1 base and the J segment 5 bases; nucleotides outside the gene matches: 7. The CDR3 totals 15 residues. Germline V gene data show CDR1 as SGHVS and CDR2 as FNYEAQ. CDR3 nucleotide sequence: TGTGCCAGCAGCTTAGGGTCGGGAGGGCAGAACGAGCAGTACTTC. Translated, it gives CASSLGSGGQNEQYF. The whole variable domain, remainder taken from reference TRBV7-6 and TRBJ2-7, is GAGVSQSPRYKVTKRGQDVALRCDPISGHVSLYWYRQALGQGPEFLTYFNYEAQQDKSGLPNDRFSAERPEGSISTLTIQRTEQRDSAMYRCASSLGSGGQNEQYFGPGTRLTVT.

The chain links TRBV10-3 to TRBJ2-3, with D possibly matching TRBD2 (5 bases). V was cut by 8 bases and J by 0 bases, with 9 bases left in between. Germline V gene lookup returns CDR1 ENHRY and CDR2 SYGVKD. The CDR3 covers 13 residues. The CDR3 spells CAIAEASTDTQYF. For the CDR3, the DNA is TGTGCCATCGCGGAGGCTAGCACAGATACGCAGTATTTT.

The chain carries TRBV9 and TRBJ2-1; 7 bases line up with TRBD2. The V gene end was trimmed by 5 bases and the J gene end by 6 bases; junction bases not matched to a gene: 14. Germline CDR1 and CDR2: SGDLS and YYNGEE. CDR3 length: 16 amino acids. Here the CDR3 reads CASSARAGEAPNEQFF. The DNA of the CDR3 is TGTGCCAGCAGTGCCAGGGCGGGAGAAGCACCCAATGAGCAGTTCTTC.